This TCR beta chain emerged from a study of blood T cell repertoires in COVID-19. Study background: The origin of the acute and convalescent COVID-19 samples was the United States, Italy and Spain. PBMCs, B-cell-depleted T cells, or T cells provided the cDNA or gDNA that made up the material.

V shed 7 bases and J shed 10 bases, with 15 bases lying between them. Per the germline V gene, CDR1 is DFQATT and CDR2 is SNEGSKA (reference sequence). The CDR3 spans 11 residues. In the authors' workflow: Researchers report that nucleated cell counts were estimated from reference gene primer amplification. Clones were read by immunoSEQ multiplex PCR, and TCRdb kept only the in-frame ones, dropping some. V and J calls and clone size are given by that table; D and trimming were obtained from the DNA. The table lists 95,000 to 150,000 clones, roughly 83% of them singletons. V gene TRBV20-1 combines with J gene TRBJ2-3, with D tentatively TRBD2 (6 bases). The clonotype originates from a woman of 80 years or more with acute or convalescent COVID-19. Sequences were obtained from peripheral blood. The CDR3 coding sequence is TGCAGTGTCAAAGGCGGGGCTCCGCAGTATTTT. Translating it yields CSVKGGAPQYF.